This entry features one TCR beta chain sequence. These data come from a study of blood T cell repertoires in COVID-19. Libraries were prepared by immunoSEQ multiplex PCR; TCRdb keeps only in-frame clonotypes and omits some of them. The table records over 150,000 clones, about 88% of them present only once. Germline CDR1 and CDR2: SGHTA and FQGNSA. Trimming took 2 bases from V and 7 from J, leaving 8 bases between them. The CDR3 totals 13 residues. The chain is built from TRBV7-2 and TRBJ2-2; D may be TRBD2 (6 bases). The sample taken for sequencing was peripheral blood. This TCR was sampled from a man over 45 with COVID-19, enrolled during active disease. The CDR3 here is CASSLWGDGELFF. The CDR3 DNA reads as TGTGCCAGCAGCTTATGGGGGGACGGGGAGCTGTTTTTT.